This TCR beta chain comes out of a study of beta chain features in type 1 diabetes. Study summary: There were approximately 100,000,000 sorted cells examined across all samples. Study observations and caveats: Shorter TCRB CDR3s, moderately but significantly so, marked every one of the four CD4+ subsets in Type 1 diabetes patients. Relative to healthy donors, patients appeared to have naive, central memory and Treg TCRB repertoires that were more similar.

Purity (above 95%) was reached by all sorted populations. Details on this clone: Its antigen is as yet unknown.

The entirety of the isolated RNA underwent reverse transcription, so expressed TCRB transcripts were sequenced. Some clones are missing from TCRdb's copy, which holds only in-frame ones; the method was immunoSEQ multiplex PCR. This table has 250,000 or so clones, around 13% appearing once. Between the trimmed V and J ends, which lost 0 bases and 7 bases, there was a span of 7 bases. CDR1 and CDR2 from the germline V gene are SGDLS and YYNGEE. CDR3 length: 12 amino acids. This receptor was identified in a man younger than 40 with type 1 diabetes. The chain combines TRBV9 with TRBJ2-5, with D unclear. Sequenced input: naive CD4+ T cells from blood. Written as DNA, the CDR3 is TGTGCCAGCAGCGTAGTAGATGGGACCCAGTACTTC. Its translation is CASSVVDGTQYF.